This T cell receptor beta chain emerged from a study of regulatory T cells in long-lasting Graves disease. Study in general: Over 5 years on antithyroid drugs plus positive TSH receptor antibodies marked Graves' disease as persistent.

This clonotype was seen a few times. What it recognizes is unknown. Building of the TCR beta libraries involved iRepertoire HTBI primers and Arm-PCR of CDR3 regions. Via MiXCR, TCRdb re-called the multiplex PCR reads, giving one row per CDR3 protein. The sample carries about 290,000 distinct CDR3 sequences, more than 20% recorded once. This sample's time point: persistent/refractory GD, antithyroid drugs over 5 years with positive TRAb. Extracted RNA from PBMCs served as the source of the TCR library. Study conclusions and caveats: TCR diversity was lower in persistent Graves' patients (versus newly diagnosed ones). Analyses excluded thyroid tissue, covering peripheral blood alone. TRBV28 was favored in persistent disease, as were TRBJ1-2 and TRBJ2-5.

The V end lost 6 bases, the J end lost 4 bases, and 15 bases lay between the germline ends. Germline V gene data show CDR1 as MDHEN and CDR2 as SYDVKM. The CDR3 contains 14 residues. The genes are TRBV28 and TRBJ1-2, with D unclear. The starting material was peripheral blood mononuclear cells (PBMCs), obtained when the disease was refractory, from a patient treated with antithyroid drugs. The receptor was isolated from a female donor with Graves disease. CDR3 sequence (DNA): TGTGCCAGCAGACGACTCGACACAATCTATGGCTACACCTTC. This encodes CASRRLDTIYGYTF.